This TCR beta chain was captured by sequencing in a study of cytomegalovirus exposure and HLA in healthy donors. Looked up from germline, CDR1 is PRHDT and CDR2 is FYEKMQ (reference sequence). The CDR3 sequence is 13 residues long. Trimming pared 5 bases from V and 10 bases from J, leaving 17 bases between. The PCR used 60 Vbeta and 13 Jbeta primers. Data came from immunoSEQ multiplex PCR; TCRdb stores just in-frame clones and leaves some out. The sample holds 150,000 to 200,000 clones. Whole-study results and caveats: Owing to their indistinguishability, certain V segments, notably TRBV6-2 and TRBV6-3, were excluded. Highest at DRB1 and lowest at HLA-C, TCR association rates differed among HLA loci in a later analysis. TCR beta V- and J-gene trimming, according to a later analysis, was linked to a missense DCLRE1C variant.

In regard to this clone: Its antigen is still unknown.

The TCR comes from a young woman in good health and CMV-seropositive. The rearrangement uses TRBV13 and TRBJ1-1; D ambiguous. Sequencing was carried out using PBMCs. CDR3 sequence reads: CASSPHEGWRAFF. The CDR3 nucleotides are TGTGCCAGCAGCCCCCACGAGGGATGGCGAGCTTTCTTT.